The 18 T cell receptor beta chains presented below share a single source sample, sequenced in a study of breast tumors, draining lymph nodes, adjacent tissues. Via MiXCR, TCRdb re-called the multiplex PCR reads, giving one row per CDR3 protein. The table lists about 230,000 distinct CDR3 sequences, approximately 30% of them singletons. Samples came from axillary lymph nodes draining the breast cancer. Sequenced input: axillary lymph node tissue. The source of these receptors is a female donor with breast cancer. Some clones in this sample may be carry-over from other donors' samples.

Many counts were recorded for this clonotype. This chain links TRBV7-9 with TRBJ2-6; no clear D. Germline assignment: CDR1 SEHNR and CDR2 FQNEAQ (reference sequence). V was pared by 7 bases and J by 0 bases, with 19 bases between. CDR3 size: 18 residues. The CDR3: CASTYRAPWSSGANVLTF. The DNA of the CDR3 is TGTGCCAGCACCTATCGGGCGCCCTGGAGCTCTGGGGCCAACGTCCTGACTTTC.

This clonotype has at least ten counts. The chain links TRBV5-1 to TRBJ1-4, with a weak D call TRBD1 (6 bases). V was trimmed by 2 bases and J by 8 bases, leaving 22 bases between them. The CDR3 loop spans 17 amino acids. Germline V CDR1 and CDR2: SGHRS, YFSETQ. The CDR3: CASSFQGHGRVDEKLFF. Written as DNA, the CDR3 is TGCGCCAGCAGCTTCCAGGGACATGGAAGGGTCGACGAAAAACTGTTTTTT.

This clonotype was seen at least ten times. The chain carries TRBV15 and TRBJ2-4; D is unresolved. The germline gives CDR1 LNHNV, CDR2 YYDKDF (reference sequence). V dropped 0 bases and J dropped 6 bases, with 0 bases sitting between them. The CDR3 totals 11 residues. The CDR3 region has the DNA TGTGCCACCAGCAGAGAAAACATTCAGTACTTC. This gives the protein CATSRENIQYF.

This clonotype occurred many times. The chain uses TRBV11-3 and TRBJ2-1; D is perhaps TRBD2 (7 bases). In germline, CDR1 is SGHNT, CDR2 YENEEA. V gave up 5 bases and J gave up 8 bases, with 25 bases separating them. The CDR3 consists of 17 residues. CDR3 bases: TGTGCCAGCAGCCTACCTAGGGGGGGGCGAAGTCCCCATGAGCAGTTCTTC. This codes for CASSLPRGGRSPHEQFF.

There are many counts of this clonotype. The rearrangement joins TRBV24-1 to TRBJ2-7; the match to TRBD2 covers 7 bases. The germline V gene encodes CDR1 KGHDR and CDR2 SFDVKD. The CDR3 runs 16 residues. With 5 bases clipped from V and 4 bases from J, the junction kept 13 bases outside the gene matches. The CDR3: CATSVPVGGGGYEQYF. DNA of the CDR3: TGTGCCACCAGTGTGCCGGTCGGCGGGGGAGGGTACGAGCAGTACTTC.

The table lists this clonotype with many counts. This chain joins TRBV6-1 and TRBJ2-7; TRBD1 agrees at 7 bases. This CDR3 region has 15 residues. Germline V gene lookup returns CDR1 MNHNS and CDR2 SASEGT. With V trimmed by 2 bases and J by 6 bases, 10 bases remained unmatched. CDR3 nucleotides: TGTGCCAGCAGTGAAAAAGGGGGCTCTGGTCGCGAGCAGTACTTC. Translated, it gives CASSEKGGSGREQYF.

This clonotype was recorded a few times. A read error may be the cause here, since a much bigger clone is one base away. The genes are TRBV13 and TRBJ2-7, with D perhaps TRBD2 (5 bases). Trimming cost V 2 bases and J 6 bases, with 11 bases left between them. Germline values: CDR1 PRHDT, CDR2 FYEKMQ (reference sequence). The CDR3 contains 13 residues. Written as DNA, the CDR3 is TGTGCCAGCAGCTTACCGGGAACCTGCGAGCAGTACTTC. Translated: CASSLPGTCEQYF.

This clonotype was recorded at least ten times. The chain couples TRBV7-3 to TRBJ2-3, with a weak D call TRBD2 (5 bases). Trimming pared 2 bases from V and 3 bases from J, leaving 12 bases between. The CDR3 loop spans 15 amino acids. Germline V gives CDR1 SGHTA, CDR2 FQGTGA. The CDR3 loop reads CASSLDISGTDTQYF. DNA for the CDR3: TGTGCCAGCAGCTTAGACATTTCGGGGACAGATACGCAGTATTTT.

This clonotype was observed a single time. The chain recombines TRBV7-9 with TRBJ1-6, with D unresolved. The ends were cut back, 4 bases at V and 5 bases at J, with 9 bases in the middle. Germline V gene sequence: CDR1 SEHNR, CDR2 FQNEAQ (reference sequence). This CDR3 is built from 14 residues. CDR3 coding DNA: TGTGCCAGCAGCTCGACTGGGGATAATTCACCCCTCCACTTT. This encodes CASSSTGDNSPLHF.

This clonotype was detected many times. The chain employs TRBV20-1 and TRBJ2-7; D is possibly TRBD1 (6 bases). V was pared by 6 bases and J by 6 bases, with 15 bases between. The CDR3 is 12 amino acids. Germline V gene lookup returns CDR1 DFQATT and CDR2 SNEGSKA (reference sequence). The CDR3, as DNA: TGCAGTGCGCCGGACAGCCGGGTCGAGCAGTACTTC. Translating it yields CSAPDSRVEQYF.

The rearrangement joins TRBV20-1 to TRBJ2-5; D not resolved. Trimming pared 4 bases from V and 5 bases from J, leaving 14 bases between. The CDR3 covers 13 residues. Germline V CDR1 and CDR2: DFQATT, SNEGSKA (reference sequence). The CDR3 spells CSATGSNGETQYF. Here the CDR3 DNA reads TGCAGTGCTACTGGGTCAAACGGGGAGACCCAGTACTTC.

The chain uses TRBV7-3 and TRBJ2-2, with D perhaps TRBD1 (5 bases). With 5 bases removed from V and 1 base from J, the gap between germline ends came to 11 bases. In germline, CDR1 is SGHTA, CDR2 FQGTGA. CDR3 length: 15 residues. The CDR3 DNA is TGTGCCAGCAGCCCGGGCAGGGAGAACACCGGGGAGCTGTTTTTT. Protein: CASSPGRENTGELFF.

This clonotype was seen repeatedly, ten times or more. The V and J genes are TRBV9 and TRBJ2-2; D is ambiguous. The ends were cut back, 3 bases at V and 1 base at J, with 4 bases in the middle. CDR1 and CDR2 from the germline V gene are SGDLS and YYNGEE. The CDR3 spans 13 residues. CDR3: CASSDMNTGELFF. CDR3 nucleotide sequence: TGTGCCAGCAGCGACATGAACACCGGGGAGCTGTTTTTT.

The chain employs TRBV9 and TRBJ2-2, with TRBD1 matching over 8 bases. Losses at the gene ends were 2 bases for V and 8 bases for J; bases not matched to a gene: 2. There are 13 residues in the CDR3. Per germline, CDR1 SGDLS and CDR2 YYNGEE. The CDR3 DNA reads as TGTGCCAGCAGCGTTACAGGGGGAGGGGAGCTGTTTTTT. This codes for CASSVTGGGELFF.

This clonotype was observed at least ten times. V gene TRBV18 combines with J gene TRBJ1-2; TRBD1 might be the D (6 bases). CDR1 and CDR2 (germline): KGHSH, LQKENI. Deletions cut 5 bases from V and 2 bases from J, with 12 bases between. The CDR3 sequence is 14 residues long. The CDR3 coding sequence is TGTGCCAGCTCAACCGGGACAACAAACTATGGCTACACCTTC. Translating it yields CASSTGTTNYGYTF.

This sequence joins TRBV18 and TRBJ2-1; D is ambiguous. Germline assignment: CDR1 KGHSH and CDR2 LQKENI. CDR3 length equals 13 residues. The ends were cut back, 6 bases at V and 8 bases at J, with 14 bases in the middle. The CDR3 DNA follows: TGTGCCAGCTCCCTATCCCCAGGAGATGAGCAGTTCTTC. The encoded protein is CASSLSPGDEQFF.

About this clonotype itself: A much larger clonotype is one base distant, so this may be a read error. The V and J genes are TRBV5-6 and TRBJ2-7; tentative D call: TRBD1 (6 bases). Germline values: CDR1 SGHDT, CDR2 YYEEEE. This CDR3 is built from 14 residues. CDR3: CAGSQTQGSYEQYF. The CDR3 region has the DNA TGTGCCGGCAGTCAGACACAGGGCTCCTACGAGCAGTACTTC.

On this clonotype itself: It is likely a read error, because the conserved phenylalanine at the end of the CDR3 is missing. J is TRBJ2-7 and V is TRBV24-1; 7 bases align to TRBD2. CDR1 KGHDR and CDR2 SFDVKD come from the germline V gene. This CDR3 region has 16 residues. DNA for the CDR3: TGTGCCACTAGTGCCCGGGGAGGAGCGGGATTCTACGAGCAGTACCTC. Encoded protein: CATSARGGAGFYEQYL.